The entry that follows covers one T cell receptor beta chain sequence. The CDR3 extends over 14 amino acids. V was clipped by 1 base and J by 9 bases, with 13 bases between them. CDR1 SGHTA and CDR2 FQGNSA come from the germline V gene. TCRdb's table, derived via immunoSEQ multiplex PCR, lists solely in-frame clones and lacks some. The table lists just under 20,000 clones, approximately 81% of them singletons. The data belong to a study of untreated major depressive disorder. Every depressed patient was matched in pairs with a non-depressed control on sex, age, current smoking status and body mass index. No current or lifetime mood disorder and depressive symptom score of 5 or less defined controls. Thawed PBMCs underwent magnetic negative selection for CD4+ T cells.

The specimen was CD4+ T cells from PBMCs. The source of this sequence is a woman younger than 45 in good health. V is TRBV7-2 and J is TRBJ2-1; D not certain. CDR3 in DNA: TGTGCCAGCAGCTTAGTGGCTCAATCCCGTGAGCAGTTCTTC. Protein product: CASSLVAQSREQFF.